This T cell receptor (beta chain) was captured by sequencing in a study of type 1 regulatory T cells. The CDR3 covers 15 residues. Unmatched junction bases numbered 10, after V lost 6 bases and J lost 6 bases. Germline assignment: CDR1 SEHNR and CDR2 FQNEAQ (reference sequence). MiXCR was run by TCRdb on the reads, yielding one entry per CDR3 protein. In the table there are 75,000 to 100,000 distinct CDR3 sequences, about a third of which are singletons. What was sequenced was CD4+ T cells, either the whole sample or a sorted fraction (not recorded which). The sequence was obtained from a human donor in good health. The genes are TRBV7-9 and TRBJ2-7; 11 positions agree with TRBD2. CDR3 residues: CASRSTSGSFPEQYF. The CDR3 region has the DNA TGTGCCAGCAGATCCACTAGCGGGAGTTTCCCCGAGCAGTACTTC. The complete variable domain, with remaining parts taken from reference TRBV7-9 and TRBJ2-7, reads DTGVSQNPRHKITKRGQNVTFRCDPISEHNRLYWYRQTLGQGPEFLTYFQNEAQLEKSRLLSDRFSAERPKGSFSTLEIQRTEQGDSAMYLCASRSTSGSFPEQYFGPGTRLTVT.